One T cell receptor (beta chain) is described in this entry. The data originate from a study of blood T cell repertoires in COVID-19. Study-level background: Italy, Spain and the United States were the sources of the convalescent and acute COVID-19 samples. PBMCs, B-cell-depleted T cells, or T cells provided the cDNA or gDNA that made up the material.

Germline V lookup: CDR1 SGDLS, CDR2 YYNGEE. The CDR3 consists of 16 residues. V shed 0 bases and J shed 2 bases, with 13 bases lying between them. In the authors' methods: Estimated nucleated cell counts came from reference gene primer amplification. Using immunoSEQ multiplex PCR, the repertoire was profiled, and TCRdb retains in-frame clones only, with some absent. D and trimming come from the DNA, and the V and J calls and clone size come from that table. Of approximately 90,000 clones detected, about 90% appear once; the ten largest clones hold roughly 6.8%. This TCR came from a human donor with acute or convalescent COVID-19. The donor label of this sample is uncertain. V usage is TRBV9 and J usage is TRBJ2-3; weak D call: TRBD1 (7 bases). The sample consisted of peripheral blood. CDR3 coding DNA: TGTGCCAGCAGCGTAGCGGAGGGGGCCGCCACAGATACGCAGTATTTT. Translation gives CASSVAEGAATDTQYF. Combining the CDR3 with reference TRBV9 and TRBJ2-3 gives the whole variable domain DSGVTQTPKHLITATGQRVTLRCSPRSGDLSVYWYQQSLDQGLQFLIQYYNGEERAKGNILERFSAQQFPDLHSELNLSSLELGDSALYFCASSVAEGAATDTQYFGPGTRLTVL.